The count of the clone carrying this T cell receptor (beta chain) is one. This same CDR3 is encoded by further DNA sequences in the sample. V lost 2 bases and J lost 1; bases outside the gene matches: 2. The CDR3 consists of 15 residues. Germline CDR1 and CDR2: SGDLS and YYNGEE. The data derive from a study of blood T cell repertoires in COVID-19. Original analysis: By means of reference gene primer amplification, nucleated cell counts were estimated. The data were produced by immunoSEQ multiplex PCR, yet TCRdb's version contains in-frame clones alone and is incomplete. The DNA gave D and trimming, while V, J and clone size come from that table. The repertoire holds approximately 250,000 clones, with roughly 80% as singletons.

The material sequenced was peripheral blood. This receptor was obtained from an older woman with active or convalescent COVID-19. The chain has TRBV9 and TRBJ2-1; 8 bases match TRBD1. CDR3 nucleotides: TGTGCCAGCAGCGTCGACAGGGGTTCCTACAATGAGCAGTTCTTC. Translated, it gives CASSVDRGSYNEQFF.